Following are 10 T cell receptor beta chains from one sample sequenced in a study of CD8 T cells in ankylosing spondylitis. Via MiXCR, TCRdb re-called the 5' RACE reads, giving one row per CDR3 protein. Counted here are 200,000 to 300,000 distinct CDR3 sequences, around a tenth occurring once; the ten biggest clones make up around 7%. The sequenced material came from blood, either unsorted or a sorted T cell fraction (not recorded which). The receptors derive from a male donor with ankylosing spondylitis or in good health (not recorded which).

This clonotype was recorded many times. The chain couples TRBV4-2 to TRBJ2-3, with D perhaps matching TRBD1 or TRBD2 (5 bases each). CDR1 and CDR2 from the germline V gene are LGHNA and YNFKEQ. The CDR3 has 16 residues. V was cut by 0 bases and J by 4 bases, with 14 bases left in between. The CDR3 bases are TGTGCCAGCAGCCAAGAGTTGGGTAGAGGGGCAGATACGCAGTATTTT. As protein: CASSQELGRGADTQYF.

The CDR3 sequence: CASSPGRNQPQHF. The CDR3 DNA sequence: TGTGCCAGCAGCCCTGGGAGGAATCAGCCCCAGCATTTT. The chain recombines TRBV9 with TRBJ1-5; D remains ambiguous. Germline values: CDR1 SGDLS, CDR2 YYNGEE. The CDR3 spans 13 residues. Trimming removed 4 bases at V and 4 bases at J, with 9 bases between.

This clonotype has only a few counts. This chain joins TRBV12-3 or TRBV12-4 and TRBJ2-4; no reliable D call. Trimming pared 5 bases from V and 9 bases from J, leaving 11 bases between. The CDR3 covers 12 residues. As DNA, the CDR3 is TGTGCCAGCAGTCTGGGCCAAGCCATTCAGTACTTC. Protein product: CASSLGQAIQYF.

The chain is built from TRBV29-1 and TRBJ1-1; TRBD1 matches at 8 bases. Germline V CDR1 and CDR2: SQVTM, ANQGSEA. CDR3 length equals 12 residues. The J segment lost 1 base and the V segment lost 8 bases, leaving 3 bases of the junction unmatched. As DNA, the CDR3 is TGCAGCACCGGACAGGGGAACACTGAAGCTTTCTTT. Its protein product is CSTGQGNTEAFF.

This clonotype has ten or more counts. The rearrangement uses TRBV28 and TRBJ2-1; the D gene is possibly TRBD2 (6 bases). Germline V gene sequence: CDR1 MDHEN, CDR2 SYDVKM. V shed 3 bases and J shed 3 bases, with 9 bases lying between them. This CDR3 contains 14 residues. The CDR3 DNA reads TGTGCCAGCAGTTTGAGGCGGGACTACAATGAGCAGTTCTTC. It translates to CASSLRRDYNEQFF.

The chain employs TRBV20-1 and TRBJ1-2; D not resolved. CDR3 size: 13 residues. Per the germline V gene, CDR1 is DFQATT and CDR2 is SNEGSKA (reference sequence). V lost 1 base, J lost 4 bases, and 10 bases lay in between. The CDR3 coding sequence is TGCAGTGCTAGAGGGACCGATACCTATGGCTACACCTTC. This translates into CSARGTDTYGYTF.

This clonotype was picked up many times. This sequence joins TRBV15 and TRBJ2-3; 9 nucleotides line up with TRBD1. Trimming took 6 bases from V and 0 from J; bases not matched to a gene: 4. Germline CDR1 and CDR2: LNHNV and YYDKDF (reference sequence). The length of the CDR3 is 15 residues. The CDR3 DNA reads TGTGCCACCAGTAGGACAGGGGACAGCACAGATACGCAGTATTTT. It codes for CATSRTGDSTDTQYF.

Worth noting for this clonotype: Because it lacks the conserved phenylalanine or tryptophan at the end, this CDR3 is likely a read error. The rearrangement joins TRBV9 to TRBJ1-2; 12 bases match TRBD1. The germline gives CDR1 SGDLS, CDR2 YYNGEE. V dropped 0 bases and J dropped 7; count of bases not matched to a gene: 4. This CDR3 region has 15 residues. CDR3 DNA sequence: TGTGCCAGCAGCGTAGAGGGACAGGGGGCGCTTGGCTACACCCTC. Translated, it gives CASSVEGQGALGYTL.

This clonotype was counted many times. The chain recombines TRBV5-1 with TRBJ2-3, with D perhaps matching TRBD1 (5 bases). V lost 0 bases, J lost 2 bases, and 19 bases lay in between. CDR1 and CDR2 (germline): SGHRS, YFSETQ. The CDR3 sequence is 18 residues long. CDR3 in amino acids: CASSLGSLATGLTDTQYF. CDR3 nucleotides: TGCGCCAGCAGCTTGGGCTCCTTGGCTACAGGTCTCACAGATACGCAGTATTTT.

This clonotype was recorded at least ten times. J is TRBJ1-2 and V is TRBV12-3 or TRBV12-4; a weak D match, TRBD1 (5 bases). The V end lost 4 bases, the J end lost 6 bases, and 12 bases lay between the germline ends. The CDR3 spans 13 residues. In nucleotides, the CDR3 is TGTGCCAGCAGTTCATGGGGACGAGATGGCTACACCTTC. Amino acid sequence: CASSSWGRDGYTF.